This is a list of T cell receptor beta chains from one sample in a study of regulatory T cells in long-lasting Graves disease. TCRdb redid the calling of the multiplex PCR reads with MiXCR, one entry per CDR3 protein. The sample comprises hundreds of thousands of distinct CDR3 sequences, 16% of which are singletons, and 15% to 20% rests with the top ten. This same sample was also taken into another study, of T cells in Graves' hyperthyroidism and ophthalmopathy.

Sequencing used peripheral blood mononuclear cells (PBMCs), obtained at new diagnosis, from a patient treated with antithyroid drugs. The receptors come from a woman in her twenties or thirties with Graves disease. CDR3s include the opening cysteine and the closing phenylalanine or tryptophan. D genes are given only for firm matches. For some rows the clone size is stated as once, few or many, or as a class when expanded; others skip it.

D,V,J,size,CDR3,DNA
TRBD1,TRBV7-9,TRBJ1-1,many,CASAGTGNTEAFF,TGTGCCAGCGCCGGGACAGGGAACACTGAAGCTTTCTTT
TRBD2,TRBV30,TRBJ2-2,-,CAWRAYGGLADTGELFF,TGTGCCTGGAGGGCCTACGGGGGACTAGCGGACACCGGGGAGCTGTTTTTT
-,TRBV20-1,TRBJ1-1,many,CSASYQNTEAFF,TGCAGTGCTAGTTACCAGAACACTGAAGCTTTCTTT
-,TRBV7-2,TRBJ1-5,-,CASSLNLGYNQPQHF,TGTGCCAGCAGCTTAAACCTGGGTTACAATCAGCCCCAGCATTTT
-,TRBV28,TRBJ1-2,many,CAIKSGGPYGYTF,TGTGCCATAAAGTCGGGGGGGCCCTATGGCTACACCTTC
TRBD2,TRBV27,TRBJ2-5,-,CASSFRGTSSETQYF,TGTGCCAGCAGTTTTCGAGGGACTAGCTCGGAGACCCAGTACTTC
-,TRBV19,TRBJ2-5,-,CASSTQGQTQYF,TGTGCCAGTAGCACCCAGGGTCAGACCCAGTACTTC
-,TRBV2,TRBJ2-2,few,CAVRTYNLTGELFF,TGTGCCGTCAGGACGTATAACTTGACCGGGGAGCTGTTTTTT
-,TRBV12-3/TRBV12-4,TRBJ2-1,few,CASTLQNEQFF,TGTGCCAGCACCCTACAGAATGAGCAGTTCTTC
-,TRBV7-9,TRBJ1-1,many,CASSLEGGTEAFF,TGTGCCAGCAGCTTAGAGGGGGGCACTGAAGCTTTCTTT
TRBD1,TRBV24-1,TRBJ1-5,many,CATSRDRGLISHQPQHF,TGTGCCACCAGTCGGGACAGGGGCCTTATATCGCATCAGCCCCAGCATTTT
-,TRBV30,TRBJ1-1,many,CACRTAELGNTEAFF,TGTGCCTGTAGGACAGCTGAGCTTGGGAACACTGAAGCTTTCTTT
TRBD2,TRBV12-3/TRBV12-4,TRBJ2-7,many,CASSLGAGRAYEQYF,TGTGCCAGCAGCTTAGGGGCGGGGAGGGCCTACGAGCAGTACTTC
TRBD1,TRBV6-1,TRBJ1-3,-,CASFQGVSGNTIYF,TGTGCCAGCTTCCAGGGGGTCTCTGGAAACACCATATATTTT
-,TRBV7-9,TRBJ2-7,many,CASSLGPGIGNYEQYF,TGTGCCAGCAGCTTGGGACCGGGAATAGGCAACTACGAGCAGTACTTC
TRBD1,TRBV7-2,TRBJ1-5,many,CASSLRQGINQPQHF,TGTGCCAGCAGCCTTCGACAGGGTATTAATCAGCCCCAGCATTTT
-,TRBV11-2,TRBJ1-2,many,CASSGGTHSRTGGYTF,TGTGCCAGCAGCGGCGGGACACACTCTAGAACTGGTGGCTACACCTTC
-,TRBV19,TRBJ2-7,many,CASSVKGDTYEQYF,TGTGCCAGTAGCGTCAAGGGTGATACCTACGAGCAGTACTTC
-,TRBV5-1,TRBJ1-6,many,CASSLEGSSPLHF,TGCGCCAGCAGCTTGGAAGGCTCGTCACCCCTCCACTTT
-,TRBV7-2,TRBJ2-2,-,CASSALYGELFF,TGTGCCAGCAGTGCGTTATACGGGGAGCTGTTTTTT
TRBD1,TRBV5-1,TRBJ2-3,-,CASSPRDREGNTQYF,TGCGCCAGCAGCCCCCGGGACAGGGAAGGAAATACGCAGTATTTT
-,TRBV19,TRBJ2-5,-,CASSSLGADQETQYF,TGTGCCAGTAGTTCCCTCGGGGCAGACCAAGAGACCCAGTACTTC
-,TRBV2,TRBJ2-4,many,CASSEALPLVAKNIQYF,TGTGCCAGCAGTGAAGCGCTTCCGTTAGTAGCCAAAAACATTCAGTACTTC
-,TRBV18,TRBJ2-7,few,CASSPFGADEQYF,TGTGCCAGCTCACCGTTTGGGGCGGACGAGCAGTACTTC
TRBD1,TRBV10-3,TRBJ1-2,few,CAISKSGGGYTF,TGTGCCATCAGTAAATCAGGGGGCGGCTACACCTTC